Described below is a single T cell receptor (beta chain) sequence and its context. Here immunoSEQ multiplex PCR was the method, and the copy in TCRdb shows in-frame clones only, minus some. The top ten hold 0.7% to 0.8% of the sample, which has tens of thousands of clones, about nine tenths seen once. This sample was taken from a study of T cell changes during pregnancy in multiple sclerosis. This clonotype originated in a female donor with multiple sclerosis, enrolled in a pregnancy study. This sample comprised CD4+ T cells from peripheral blood mononuclear cells, obtained in the first trimester of pregnancy.

CDR3 sequence: CASRRTISNQPQHF. In DNA, the CDR3 is TGTGCCAGCAGAAGGACAATTAGCAATCAGCCCCAGCATTTT. The chain employs TRBV6-5 and TRBJ1-5; D might be TRBD1 (5 bases). The CDR3 length is 14 residues. Per germline, CDR1 MNHEY and CDR2 SVGAGI. V lost 6 bases and J 0 bases, leaving 9 bases between the germline ends.